A selection of T cell receptor beta chains follows, all from one sample in a study of blood T cell repertoires in COVID-19. Some clones are missing from TCRdb's copy, which holds only in-frame ones; the method was immunoSEQ multiplex PCR. The table has about 240,000 clones, about nine tenths seen once. The specimen sequenced was peripheral blood. These receptor sequences come from a man between 60 and 75 years old who had recovered from COVID-19. Each CDR3 is given with its conserved first and last residue. Each record gives: V gene, clone size, D gene, J gene, CDR3 length, CDR3 protein, CDR3 DNA. D genes are given only for firm matches. Clone size is given for some rows only: seen once, a few or many times, or a class if the clone is expanded.

>TRBV5-1|-|TRBD1|TRBJ1-1|13
CASSYDRGTEAFF
TGCGCCAGCAGCTACGACAGGGGCACTGAAGCTTTCTTT
>TRBV5-1|-|TRBD2|TRBJ2-5|15
CASSPGGGARETQYF
TGCGCCAGCAGCCCGGGAGGGGGGGCACGGGAGACCCAGTACTTC
>TRBV18|-|TRBD1|TRBJ2-7|15
CASSPSGQGYYEQYF
TGTGCCAGCTCCCCGTCGGGACAGGGATACTACGAGCAGTACTTC
>TRBV5-5|-|-|TRBJ2-1|17
CASSWTRGGGRSNEQFF
TGTGCCAGCAGCTGGACCCGTGGGGGGGGCCGAAGCAATGAGCAGTTCTTC
>TRBV5-4|few|-|TRBJ1-2|14
CASSLFGTNYGYTF
TGTGCCAGCAGCTTGTTCGGGACTAACTATGGCTACACCTTC
>TRBV4-1|-|TRBD1|TRBJ1-2|21
CASSQFSAPTGTENHNYGYTF
TGCGCCAGCAGCCAATTCTCAGCCCCGACAGGGACCGAAAACCATAACTATGGCTACACCTTC
>TRBV6-5|-|TRBD1|TRBJ1-5|15
CASSGQGAGNQPQHF
TGTGCCAGCAGCGGCCAGGGGGCCGGCAATCAGCCCCAGCATTTT
>TRBV10-1|-|-|TRBJ1-5|18
CASSETHGLEGINQPQHF
TGCGCCAGCAGTGAGACCCACGGGTTGGAGGGGATCAATCAGCCCCAGCATTTT
>TRBV11-2|-|-|TRBJ2-7|18
CASSLRPAGDTHPYEQYF
TGTGCCAGCAGCTTAAGGCCGGCGGGGGACACACACCCCTACGAGCAGTACTTC
>TRBV25-1|-|TRBD2|TRBJ2-3|14
CASSDGGGTDTQYF
TGTGCCAGCAGTGACGGGGGGGGCACAGATACGCAGTATTTT
>TRBV19|-|TRBD1|TRBJ2-2|16
CASSINRGQDTGELFF
TGTGCCAGTAGTATAAACAGGGGGCAGGACACCGGGGAGCTGTTTTTT
>TRBV29-1|-|-|TRBJ2-3|15
CSVEGYASSTDTQYF
TGCAGCGTTGAGGGCTACGCCTCTAGCACAGATACGCAGTATTTT
>TRBV19|-|TRBD1|TRBJ2-7|15
CASSPVSGQGFEQYF
TGTGCCAGTAGTCCGGTTTCGGGACAGGGGTTCGAGCAGTACTTC
>TRBV25-1|-|-|TRBJ2-3|14
CASREAGSADTQYF
TGTGCCAGCAGAGAGGCGGGGTCGGCTGATACGCAGTATTTT
>TRBV7-2|-|TRBD2|TRBJ2-1|14
CASSLTSGSGEQFF
TGTGCCAGCAGCTTGACTAGCGGATCAGGTGAGCAGTTCTTC
>TRBV27|-|-|TRBJ2-7|15
CASDRPGSSSYEQYF
TGTGCCAGCGATAGACCAGGTTCAAGCTCCTACGAGCAGTACTTC
>TRBV6-2/TRBV6-3|-|-|TRBJ1-5|16
CASSYSGALSNQPQHF
TGTGCCAGCAGTTACTCGGGGGCCTTGAGCAATCAGCCCCAGCATTTT
>TRBV7-6|-|TRBD1|TRBJ1-4|13
CASGQGIGEKLFF
TGTGCCAGCGGACAGGGGATCGGTGAAAAACTGTTTTTT
>TRBV19|-|TRBD1|TRBJ1-2|15
CASSIRSTGGFGYTF
TGTGCCAGTAGTATACGCTCGACAGGGGGCTTTGGCTACACCTTC